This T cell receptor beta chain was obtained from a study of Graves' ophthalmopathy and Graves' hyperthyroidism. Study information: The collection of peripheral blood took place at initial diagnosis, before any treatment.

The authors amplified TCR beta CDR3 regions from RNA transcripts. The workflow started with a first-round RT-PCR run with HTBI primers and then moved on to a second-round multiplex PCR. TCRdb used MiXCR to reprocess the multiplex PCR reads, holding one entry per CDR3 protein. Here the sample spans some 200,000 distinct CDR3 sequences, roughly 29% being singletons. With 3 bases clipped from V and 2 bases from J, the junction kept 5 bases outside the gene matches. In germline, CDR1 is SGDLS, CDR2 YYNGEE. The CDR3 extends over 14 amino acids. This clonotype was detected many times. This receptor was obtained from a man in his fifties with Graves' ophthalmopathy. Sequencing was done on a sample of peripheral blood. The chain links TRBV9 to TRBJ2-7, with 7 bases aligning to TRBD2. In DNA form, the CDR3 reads TGTGCCAGCAGCGGGGAGGGGAGGGCCTACGAGCAGTACTTC. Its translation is CASSGEGRAYEQYF.